Listed below are T cell receptor beta chains from one sample, sequenced in a study of blood T cell repertoires in COVID-19. Sequencing used immunoSEQ multiplex PCR; TCRdb keeps in-frame clones, though not all of them. The data show roughly 190,000 clones, with 86% seen just once and 3% to 4% held by the top ten. The material sequenced was peripheral blood. The receptors shown here come from a man aged 65-85 years with acute or convalescent COVID-19. Each CDR3 is given with its conserved first and last residue. The D gene is left open where the match is weak. For some rows the clone size is stated as once, few or many, or as a class when expanded; others skip it.

cdr3_aa cdr3_nt j_call d_call clone_size v_call
CASSPRGGVAFF TGTGCCAGCAGCCCGAGGGGGGGGGTGGCTTTCTTT TRBJ1-1 NA NA TRBV9
CASSPSGSGTYEQYF TGTGCCAGCAGCCCGAGCGGGAGTGGTACCTACGAGCAGTACTTC TRBJ2-7 TRBD2 NA TRBV28
CASSSGGTGGHYGYTF TGTGCCAGCAGCTCCGGGGGAACGGGGGGCCATTATGGCTACACCTTC TRBJ1-2 NA few TRBV28
CASSRGWGPEGDTQYF TGTGCCAGCAGCCGAGGCTGGGGGCCAGAGGGAGATACGCAGTATTTT TRBJ2-3 NA NA TRBV3-1/TRBV3-2
CASTLGGVGAGELFF TGTGCCAGCACCCTAGGGGGCGTGGGAGCCGGGGAGCTGTTTTTT TRBJ2-2 TRBD1 NA TRBV3-1/TRBV3-2
CASSLGTLAGELFF TGTGCCAGCAGCTTAGGGACACTTGCCGGGGAGCTGTTTTTT TRBJ2-2 NA NA TRBV7-3
CATSDWDTGTLNEKLFF TGTGCCACCAGTGATTGGGACACCGGGACACTTAATGAAAAACTGTTTTTT TRBJ1-4 NA few TRBV24-1
CASSVQGAGVYGYTF TGTGCCAGTAGTGTACAGGGAGCAGGAGTGTATGGCTACACCTTC TRBJ1-2 NA few TRBV19
CASSSGGTGGNEQFF TGTGCCAGCAGCTCCGGAGGGACAGGGGGCAATGAGCAGTTCTTC TRBJ2-1 TRBD1 few TRBV7-3
CASSPVISGNTIYF TGTGCCAGCAGCCCAGTGATCTCTGGAAACACCATATATTTT TRBJ1-3 NA NA TRBV3-1/TRBV3-2
CASSLSTGSGNTIYF TGCGCCAGCAGCTTGTCGACTGGCTCTGGAAACACCATATATTTT TRBJ1-3 NA NA TRBV5-1
CASIQDPGSDTQYF TGCGCCAGCATACAGGACCCTGGGTCAGATACGCAGTATTTT TRBJ2-3 NA NA TRBV5-1
CASSWRQAPYYEQYF TGTGCCAGCAGCTGGAGGCAGGCCCCCTACTACGAGCAGTACTTC TRBJ2-7 NA NA TRBV5-6
CASSQRPGESGANVLTF TGCGCCAGCAGCCAAAGACCGGGGGAGTCTGGGGCCAACGTCCTGACTTTC TRBJ2-6 NA NA TRBV4-3
CASSLGFRTAYEQYF TGTGCCAGCAGCTTAGGTTTCCGGACAGCTTACGAGCAGTACTTC TRBJ2-7 NA NA TRBV11-2
CASSLAYRVDEQYF TGCGCCAGCAGCTTGGCGTACAGGGTCGACGAGCAGTACTTC TRBJ2-7 NA NA TRBV5-1
CASSGHRGQDTQYF TGTGCCAGCAGCGGGCACAGGGGGCAAGATACGCAGTATTTT TRBJ2-3 TRBD1 NA TRBV9
CASSFYLNRFSGANVLTF TGTGCCAGCAGCTTCTACCTGAACAGGTTCTCTGGGGCCAACGTCCTGACTTTC TRBJ2-6 NA NA TRBV11-2